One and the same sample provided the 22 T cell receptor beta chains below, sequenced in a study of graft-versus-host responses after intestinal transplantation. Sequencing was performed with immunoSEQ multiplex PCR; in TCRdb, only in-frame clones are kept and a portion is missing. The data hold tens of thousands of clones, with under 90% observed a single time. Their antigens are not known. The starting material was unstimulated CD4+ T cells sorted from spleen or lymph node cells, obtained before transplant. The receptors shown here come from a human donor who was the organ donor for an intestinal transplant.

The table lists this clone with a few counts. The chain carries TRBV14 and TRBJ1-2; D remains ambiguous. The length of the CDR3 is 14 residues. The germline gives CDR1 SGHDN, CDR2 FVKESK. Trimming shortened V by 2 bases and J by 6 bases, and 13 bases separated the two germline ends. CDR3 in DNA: TGTGCCAGCAGCCAAAGCGGCAGTAAGGATGGCTACACCTTC. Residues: CASSQSGSKDGYTF. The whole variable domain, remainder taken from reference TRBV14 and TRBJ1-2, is EAGVTQFPSHSVIEKGQTVTLRCDPISGHDNLYWYRRVMGKEIKFLLHFVKESKQDESGMPNNRFLAERTGGTYSTLKVQPAELEDSGVYFCASSQSGSKDGYTFGSGTRLTVV.

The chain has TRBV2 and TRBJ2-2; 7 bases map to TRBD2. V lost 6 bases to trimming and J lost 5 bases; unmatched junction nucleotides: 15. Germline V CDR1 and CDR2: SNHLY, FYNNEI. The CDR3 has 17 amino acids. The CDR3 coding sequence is TGTGCCAGCAGCGACCCGGCGGGGGACCAACTGACCGGGGAGCTGTTTTTT. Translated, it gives CASSDPAGDQLTGELFF.

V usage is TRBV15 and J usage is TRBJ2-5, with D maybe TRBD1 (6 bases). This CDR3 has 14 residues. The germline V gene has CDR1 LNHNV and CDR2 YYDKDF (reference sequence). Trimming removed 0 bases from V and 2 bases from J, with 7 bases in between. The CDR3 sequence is CATSRDGQQETQYF. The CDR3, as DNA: TGTGCCACCAGCAGAGATGGACAGCAAGAGACCCAGTACTTC.

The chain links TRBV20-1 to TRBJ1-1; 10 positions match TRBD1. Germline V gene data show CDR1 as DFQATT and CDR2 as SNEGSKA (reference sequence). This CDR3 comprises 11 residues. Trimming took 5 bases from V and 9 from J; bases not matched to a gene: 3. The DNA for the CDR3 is TGCAGTGCTCTAGACAGGGGGCAAGCTTTCTTT. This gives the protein CSALDRGQAFF.

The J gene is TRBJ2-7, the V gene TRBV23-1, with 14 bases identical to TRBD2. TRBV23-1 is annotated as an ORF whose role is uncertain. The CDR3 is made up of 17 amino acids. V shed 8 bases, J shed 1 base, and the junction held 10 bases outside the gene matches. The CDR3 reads CASRNGLAGGPSYEQYV. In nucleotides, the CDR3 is TGCGCCAGCCGAAATGGACTAGCGGGGGGACCGTCCTACGAGCAGTACGTC.

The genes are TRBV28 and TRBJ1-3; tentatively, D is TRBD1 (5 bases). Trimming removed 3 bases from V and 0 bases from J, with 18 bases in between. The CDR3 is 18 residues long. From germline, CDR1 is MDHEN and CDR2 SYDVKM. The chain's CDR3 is CASSFGSRGKISGNTIYF. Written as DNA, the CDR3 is TGTGCCAGCAGTTTTGGAAGTAGGGGAAAAATCTCTGGAAACACCATATATTTT.

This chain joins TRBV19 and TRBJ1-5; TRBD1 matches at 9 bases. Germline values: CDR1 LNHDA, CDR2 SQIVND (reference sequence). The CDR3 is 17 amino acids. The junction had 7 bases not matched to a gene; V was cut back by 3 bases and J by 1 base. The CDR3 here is CASSMWGQGMSNQPQHF. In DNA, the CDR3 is TGTGCCAGTAGTATGTGGGGACAGGGAATGAGCAATCAGCCCCAGCATTTT.

The CDR3 sequence is CASSDGQFGNTIYF. As DNA, the CDR3 is TGTGCCAGCAGTGATGGACAGTTTGGAAACACCATATATTTT. The chain uses TRBV2 and TRBJ1-3; D is perhaps TRBD1 (6 bases). The CDR3 contains 14 residues. Trimming pared 3 bases from V and 3 bases from J, leaving 9 bases between. Per the germline V gene, CDR1 is SNHLY and CDR2 is FYNNEI.

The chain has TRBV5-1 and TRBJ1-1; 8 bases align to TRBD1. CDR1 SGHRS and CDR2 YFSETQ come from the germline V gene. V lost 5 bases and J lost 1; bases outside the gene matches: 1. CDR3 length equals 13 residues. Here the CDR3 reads CASRGQGNTEAFF. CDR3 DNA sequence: TGCGCCAGCAGAGGACAGGGGAACACTGAAGCTTTCTTT.

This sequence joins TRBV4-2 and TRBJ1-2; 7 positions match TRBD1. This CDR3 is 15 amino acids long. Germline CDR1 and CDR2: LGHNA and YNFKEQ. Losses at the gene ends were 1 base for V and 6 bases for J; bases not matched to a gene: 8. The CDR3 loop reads CASSQVFEGAHGYTF. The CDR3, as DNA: TGTGCCAGCAGCCAAGTATTCGAGGGGGCGCATGGCTACACCTTC.

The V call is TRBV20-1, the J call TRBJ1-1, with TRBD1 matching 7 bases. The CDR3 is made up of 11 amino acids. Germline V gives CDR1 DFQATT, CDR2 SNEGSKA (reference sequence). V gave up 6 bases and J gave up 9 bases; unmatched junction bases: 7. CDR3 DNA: TGCAGTGCGGGGGAGACAGGGAAAGCTTTCTTT. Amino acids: CSAGETGKAFF.

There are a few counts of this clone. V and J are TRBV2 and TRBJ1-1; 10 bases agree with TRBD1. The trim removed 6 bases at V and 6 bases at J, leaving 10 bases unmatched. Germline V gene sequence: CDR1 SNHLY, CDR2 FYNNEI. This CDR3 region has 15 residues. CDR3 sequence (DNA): TGTGCCAGCAGCCGGGACAGGGGCTTATCTCCTGAAGCTTTCTTT. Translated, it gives CASSRDRGLSPEAFF.

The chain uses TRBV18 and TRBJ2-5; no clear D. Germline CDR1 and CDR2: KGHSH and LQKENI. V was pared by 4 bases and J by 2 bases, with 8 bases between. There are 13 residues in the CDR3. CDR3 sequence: CASSLQVQETQYF. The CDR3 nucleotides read TGTGCCAGCTCACTACAAGTGCAAGAGACCCAGTACTTC.

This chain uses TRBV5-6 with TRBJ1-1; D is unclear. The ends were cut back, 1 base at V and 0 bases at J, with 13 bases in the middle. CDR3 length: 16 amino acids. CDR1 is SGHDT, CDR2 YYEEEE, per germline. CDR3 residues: CASSLSGSPMNTEAFF. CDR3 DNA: TGTGCCAGCAGCTTGAGCGGCAGCCCCATGAACACTGAAGCTTTCTTT.

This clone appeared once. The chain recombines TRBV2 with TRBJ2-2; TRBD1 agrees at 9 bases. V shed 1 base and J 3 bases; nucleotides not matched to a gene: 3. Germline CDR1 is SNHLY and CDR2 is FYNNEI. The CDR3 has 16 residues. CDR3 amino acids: CASSEGGTGHTGELFF. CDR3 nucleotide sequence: TGTGCCAGCAGTGAAGGAGGGACAGGGCACACCGGGGAGCTGTTTTTT.

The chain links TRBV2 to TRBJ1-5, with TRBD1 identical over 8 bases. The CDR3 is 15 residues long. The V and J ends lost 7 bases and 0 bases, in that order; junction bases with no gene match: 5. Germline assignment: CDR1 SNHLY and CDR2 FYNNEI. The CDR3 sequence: CASTRDRYSNQPQHF. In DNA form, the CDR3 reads TGTGCCAGCACCAGGGACAGGTATAGCAATCAGCCCCAGCATTTT.

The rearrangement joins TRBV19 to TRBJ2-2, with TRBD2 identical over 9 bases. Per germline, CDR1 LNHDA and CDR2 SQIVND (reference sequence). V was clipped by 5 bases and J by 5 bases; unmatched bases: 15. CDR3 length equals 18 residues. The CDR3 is CASSVIRSGGRGTGELFF. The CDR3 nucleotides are TGTGCCAGTAGTGTAATAAGAAGCGGGGGGCGAGGGACCGGGGAGCTGTTTTTT.

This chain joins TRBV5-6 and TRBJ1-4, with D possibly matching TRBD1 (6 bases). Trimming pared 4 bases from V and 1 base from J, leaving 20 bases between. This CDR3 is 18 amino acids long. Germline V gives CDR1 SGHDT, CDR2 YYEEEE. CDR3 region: CASSPTNKLRGTNEKLFF. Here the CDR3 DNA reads TGTGCCAGCAGCCCGACGAACAAGCTCAGGGGAACTAATGAAAAACTGTTTTTT.

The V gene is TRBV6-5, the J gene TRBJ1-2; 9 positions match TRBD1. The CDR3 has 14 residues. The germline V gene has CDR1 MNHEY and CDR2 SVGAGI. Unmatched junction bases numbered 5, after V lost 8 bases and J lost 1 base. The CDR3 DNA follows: TGTGCCAGCCGCAACAGGGGGCTTAACTATGGCTACACCTTC. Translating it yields CASRNRGLNYGYTF.

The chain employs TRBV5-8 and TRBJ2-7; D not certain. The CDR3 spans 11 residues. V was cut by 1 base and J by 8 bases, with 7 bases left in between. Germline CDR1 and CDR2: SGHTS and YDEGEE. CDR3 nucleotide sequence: TGTGCCAGCAGCTTGCACGGACAGCAGTACGTC. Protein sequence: CASSLHGQQYV.

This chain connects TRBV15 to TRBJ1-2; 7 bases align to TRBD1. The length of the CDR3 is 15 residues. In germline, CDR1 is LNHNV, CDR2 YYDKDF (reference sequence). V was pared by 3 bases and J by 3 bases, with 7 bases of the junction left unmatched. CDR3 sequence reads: CATSRKDRVYYGYTF. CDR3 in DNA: TGTGCCACCAGCAGGAAAGACAGGGTGTACTATGGCTACACCTTC.

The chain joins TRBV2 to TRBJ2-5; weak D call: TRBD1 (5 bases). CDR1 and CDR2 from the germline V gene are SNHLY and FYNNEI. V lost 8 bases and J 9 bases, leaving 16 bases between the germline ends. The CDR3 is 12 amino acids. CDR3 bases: TGTGCCAGCCTTGGCAGGGAAAGGGCCCAGTACTTC. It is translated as CASLGRERAQYF.